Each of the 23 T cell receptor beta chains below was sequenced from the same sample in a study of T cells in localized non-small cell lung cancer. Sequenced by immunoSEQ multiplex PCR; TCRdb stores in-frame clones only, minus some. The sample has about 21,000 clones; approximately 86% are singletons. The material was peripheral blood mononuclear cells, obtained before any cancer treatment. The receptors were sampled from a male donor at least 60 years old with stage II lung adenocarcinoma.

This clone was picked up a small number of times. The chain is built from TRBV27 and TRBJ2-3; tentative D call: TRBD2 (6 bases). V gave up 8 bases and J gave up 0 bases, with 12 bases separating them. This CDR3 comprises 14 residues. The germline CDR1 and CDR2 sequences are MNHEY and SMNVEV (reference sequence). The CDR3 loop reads CASGGASSTDTQYF. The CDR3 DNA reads TGTGCCAGCGGCGGGGCCTCGAGCACAGATACGCAGTATTTT.

This CDR3 is CATSRDPGQLYGYTF. In DNA form, the CDR3 reads TGTGCCACCAGCAGAGATCCCGGACAGCTCTATGGCTACACCTTC. The rearrangement uses TRBV15 and TRBJ1-2; D might be TRBD1 (6 bases). CDR3 size: 15 residues. V was shortened by 0 bases and J by 4 bases, with 12 bases between the two germline ends. The germline gives CDR1 LNHNV, CDR2 YYDKDF (reference sequence).

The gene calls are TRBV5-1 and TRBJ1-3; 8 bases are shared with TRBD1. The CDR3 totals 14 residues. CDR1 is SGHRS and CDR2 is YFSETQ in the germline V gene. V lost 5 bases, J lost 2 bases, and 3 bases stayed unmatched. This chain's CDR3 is CASSQQGAGNTIYF. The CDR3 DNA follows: TGCGCCAGCAGTCAACAGGGGGCTGGAAACACCATATATTTT.

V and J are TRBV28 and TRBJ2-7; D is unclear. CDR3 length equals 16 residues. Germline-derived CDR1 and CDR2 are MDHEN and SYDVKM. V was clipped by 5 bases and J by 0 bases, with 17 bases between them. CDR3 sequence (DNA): TGTGCCAGCAGTACCCTCGAGCCCCGGAACTCCTACGAGCAGTACTTC. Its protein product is CASSTLEPRNSYEQYF.

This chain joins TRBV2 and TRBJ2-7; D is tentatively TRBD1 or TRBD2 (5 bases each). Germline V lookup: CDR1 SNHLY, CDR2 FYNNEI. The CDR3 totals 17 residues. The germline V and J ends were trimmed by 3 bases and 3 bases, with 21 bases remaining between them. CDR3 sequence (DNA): TGTGCCAGCAGTGACCAACCCCGGGACGGGAACTTCTACGAGCAGTACTTC. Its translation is CASSDQPRDGNFYEQYF.

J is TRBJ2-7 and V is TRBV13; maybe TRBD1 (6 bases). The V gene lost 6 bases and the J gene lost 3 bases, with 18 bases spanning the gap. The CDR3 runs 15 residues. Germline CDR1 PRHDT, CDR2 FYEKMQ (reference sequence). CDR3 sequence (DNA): TGTGCCAGCAGGCAAAAAGGGGGACGGTACTACGAGCAGTACTTC. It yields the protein CASRQKGGRYYEQYF.

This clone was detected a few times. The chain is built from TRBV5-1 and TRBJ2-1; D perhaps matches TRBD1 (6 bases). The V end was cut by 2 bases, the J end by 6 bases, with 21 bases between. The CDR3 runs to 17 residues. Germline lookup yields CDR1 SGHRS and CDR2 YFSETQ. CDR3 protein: CASSLQGDPQVANEQFF. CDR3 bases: TGCGCCAGCAGCTTACAGGGCGACCCCCAGGTGGCCAATGAGCAGTTCTTC.

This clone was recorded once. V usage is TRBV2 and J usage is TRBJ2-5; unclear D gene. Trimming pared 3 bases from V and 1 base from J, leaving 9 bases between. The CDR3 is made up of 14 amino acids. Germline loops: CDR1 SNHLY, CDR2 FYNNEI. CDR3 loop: CASSDRRIQETQYF. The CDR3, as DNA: TGTGCCAGCAGTGACCGCCGGATCCAAGAGACCCAGTACTTC. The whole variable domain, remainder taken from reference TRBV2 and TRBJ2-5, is EPEVTQTPSHQVTQMGQEVILRCVPISNHLYFYWYRQILGQKVEFLVSFYNNEISEKSEIFDDQFSVERPDGSNFTLKIRSTKLEDSAMYFCASSDRRIQETQYFGPGTRLLVL.

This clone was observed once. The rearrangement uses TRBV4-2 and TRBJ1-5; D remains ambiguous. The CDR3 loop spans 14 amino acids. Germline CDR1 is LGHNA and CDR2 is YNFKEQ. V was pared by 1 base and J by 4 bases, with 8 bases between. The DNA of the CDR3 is TGTGCCAGCAGCCAAGGTGGCCGTAATCAGCCCCAGCATTTT. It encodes CASSQGGRNQPQHF.

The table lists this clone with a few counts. CDR3 coding DNA: TGTGCCAGCAGCTTATCTCCGGTCAGCCCCTACGAGCAGTACTTC. It codes for CASSLSPVSPYEQYF. The chain links TRBV11-3 to TRBJ2-7; D is undetermined. Germline V gene lookup returns CDR1 SGHNT and CDR2 YENEEA. The CDR3 runs 15 residues. Trimming left V 2 bases short and J 2 bases short, with 13 bases between.

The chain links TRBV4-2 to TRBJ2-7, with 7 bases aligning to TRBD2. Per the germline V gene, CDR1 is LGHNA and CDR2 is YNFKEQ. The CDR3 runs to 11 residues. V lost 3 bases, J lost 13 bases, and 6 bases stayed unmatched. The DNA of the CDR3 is TGTGCCAGCAGCCAGGGGGGGATGTGTTACTTC. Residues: CASSQGGMCYF.

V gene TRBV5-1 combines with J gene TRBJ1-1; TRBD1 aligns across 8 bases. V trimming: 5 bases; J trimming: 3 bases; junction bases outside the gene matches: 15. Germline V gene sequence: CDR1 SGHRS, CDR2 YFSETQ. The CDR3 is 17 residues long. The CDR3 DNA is TGCGCCAGCAGGCGAACCCAGGGGGCAGTTACAGACACTGAAGCTTTCTTT. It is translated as CASRRTQGAVTDTEAFF.

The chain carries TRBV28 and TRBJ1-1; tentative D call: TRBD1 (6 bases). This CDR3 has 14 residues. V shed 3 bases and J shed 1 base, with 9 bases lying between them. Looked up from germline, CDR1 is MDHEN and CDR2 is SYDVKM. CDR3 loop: CASSFGGRNTEAFF. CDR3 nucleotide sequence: TGTGCCAGCAGTTTTGGGGGGCGGAACACTGAAGCTTTCTTT. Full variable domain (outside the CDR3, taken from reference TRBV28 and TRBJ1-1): DVKVTQSSRYLVKRTGEKVFLECVQDMDHENMFWYRQDPGLGLRLIYFSYDVKMKEKGDIPEGYSVSREKKERFSLILESASTNQTSMYLCASSFGGRNTEAFFGQGTRLTVV.

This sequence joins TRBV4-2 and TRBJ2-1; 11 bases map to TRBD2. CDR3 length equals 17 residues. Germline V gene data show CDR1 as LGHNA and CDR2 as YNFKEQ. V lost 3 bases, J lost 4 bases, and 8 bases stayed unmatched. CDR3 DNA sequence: TGTGCCAGCAGCCAGTTAGCGGGAGGGACGGTTTACAATGAGCAGTTCTTC. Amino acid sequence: CASSQLAGGTVYNEQFF.

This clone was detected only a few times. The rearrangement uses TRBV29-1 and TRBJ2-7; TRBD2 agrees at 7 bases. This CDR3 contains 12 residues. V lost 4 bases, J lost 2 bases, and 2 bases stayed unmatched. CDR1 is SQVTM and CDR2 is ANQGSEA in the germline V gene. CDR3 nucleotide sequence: TGCAGCGTTGCAACTAGCGCCTACGAGCAGTACTTC. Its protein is CSVATSAYEQYF.

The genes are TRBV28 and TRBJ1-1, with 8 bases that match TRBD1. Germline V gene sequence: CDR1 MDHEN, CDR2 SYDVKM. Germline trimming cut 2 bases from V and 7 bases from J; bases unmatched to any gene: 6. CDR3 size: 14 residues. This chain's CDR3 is CASSLPRQGFEAFF. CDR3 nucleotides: TGTGCCAGCAGTTTACCTCGACAGGGGTTTGAAGCTTTCTTT. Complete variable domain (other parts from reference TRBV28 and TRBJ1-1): DVKVTQSSRYLVKRTGEKVFLECVQDMDHENMFWYRQDPGLGLRLIYFSYDVKMKEKGDIPEGYSVSREKKERFSLILESASTNQTSMYLCASSLPRQGFEAFFGQGTRLTVV.

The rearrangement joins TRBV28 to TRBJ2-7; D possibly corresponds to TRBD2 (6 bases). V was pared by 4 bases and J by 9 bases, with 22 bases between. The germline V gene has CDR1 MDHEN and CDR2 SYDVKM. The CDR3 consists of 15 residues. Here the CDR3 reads CASSSLRLGDGRQYF. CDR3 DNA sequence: TGTGCCAGCAGTTCCCTACGACTAGGAGATGGGAGGCAGTACTTC.

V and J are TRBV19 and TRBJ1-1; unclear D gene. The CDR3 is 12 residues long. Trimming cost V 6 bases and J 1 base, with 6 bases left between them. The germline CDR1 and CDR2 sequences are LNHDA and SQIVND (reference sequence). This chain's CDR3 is CASRFQNTEAFF. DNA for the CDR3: TGTGCCAGTAGATTCCAGAACACTGAAGCTTTCTTT.

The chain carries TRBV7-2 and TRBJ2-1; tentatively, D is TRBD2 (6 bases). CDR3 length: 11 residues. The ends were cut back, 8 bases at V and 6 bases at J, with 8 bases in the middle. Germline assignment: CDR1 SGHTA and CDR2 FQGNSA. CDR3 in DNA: TGTGCCAGCGGGAGGTTCAATGAGCAGTTCTTC. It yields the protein CASGRFNEQFF.

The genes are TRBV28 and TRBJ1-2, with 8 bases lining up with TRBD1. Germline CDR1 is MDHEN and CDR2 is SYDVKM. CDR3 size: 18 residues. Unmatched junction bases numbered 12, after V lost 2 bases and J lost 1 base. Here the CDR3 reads CASSLQGAPAPSNYGYTF. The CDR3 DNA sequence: TGTGCCAGCAGTTTACAGGGGGCGCCGGCCCCGAGTAACTATGGCTACACCTTC.

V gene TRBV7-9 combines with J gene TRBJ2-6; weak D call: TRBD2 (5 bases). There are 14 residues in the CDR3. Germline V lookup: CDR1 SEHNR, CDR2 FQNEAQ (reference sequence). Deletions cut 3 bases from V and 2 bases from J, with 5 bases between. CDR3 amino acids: CASSLEAGANVLTF. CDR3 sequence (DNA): TGTGCCAGCAGCTTGGAGGCTGGGGCCAACGTCCTGACTTTC.

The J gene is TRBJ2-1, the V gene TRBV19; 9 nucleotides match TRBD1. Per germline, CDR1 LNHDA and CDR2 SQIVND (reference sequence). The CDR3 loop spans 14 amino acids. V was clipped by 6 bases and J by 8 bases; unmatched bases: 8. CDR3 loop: CASSRDRVRDEQFF. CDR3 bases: TGTGCCAGTAGCAGGGACAGGGTCAGGGATGAGCAGTTCTTC.

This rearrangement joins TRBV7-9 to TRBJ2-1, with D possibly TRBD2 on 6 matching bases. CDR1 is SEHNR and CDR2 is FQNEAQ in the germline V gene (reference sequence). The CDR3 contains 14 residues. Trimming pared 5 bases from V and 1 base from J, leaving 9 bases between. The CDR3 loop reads CASSLTRSYNEQFF. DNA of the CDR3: TGTGCCAGCAGCCTGACTAGGTCCTACAATGAGCAGTTCTTC.